The TCR beta chain described here comes from a study of T cell responses to AZD1222 COVID-19 vaccine. Germline-derived CDR1 and CDR2 are SGHTA and FQGNSA. The V gene lost 5 bases and the J gene lost 8 bases, with 16 bases spanning the gap. The CDR3 length is 14 residues. Data came from immunoSEQ multiplex PCR; TCRdb stores just in-frame clones and leaves some out. The sample shows about 75,000 clones, about 87% of them seen only once. The chain combines TRBV7-2 with TRBJ2-1, with D possibly being TRBD1 (5 bases). Specimen: peripheral blood, collected 28 days after the second dose of the MenACWY control vaccine. The receptor was derived from an adult who received the MenACWY meningococcal vaccine as a control. CDR3 amino acids: CASSPMVGRDEQFF. The CDR3 DNA reads as TGTGCCAGCAGCCCCATGGTGGGCAGGGATGAGCAGTTCTTC.